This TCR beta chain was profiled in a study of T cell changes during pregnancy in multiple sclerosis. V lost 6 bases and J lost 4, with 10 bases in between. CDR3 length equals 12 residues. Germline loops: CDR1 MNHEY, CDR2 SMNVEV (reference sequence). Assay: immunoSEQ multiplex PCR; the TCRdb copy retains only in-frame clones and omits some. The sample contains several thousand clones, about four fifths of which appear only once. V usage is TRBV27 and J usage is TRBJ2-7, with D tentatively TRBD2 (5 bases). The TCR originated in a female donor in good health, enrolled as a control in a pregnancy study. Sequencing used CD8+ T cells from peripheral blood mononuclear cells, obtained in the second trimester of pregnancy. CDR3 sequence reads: CASSEGRYEQYF. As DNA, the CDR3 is TGTGCCAGCAGCGAGGGTCGATACGAGCAGTACTTC.